A selection of T cell receptor beta chains follows, all from one sample in a study of T cells after yellow fever vaccination. TCRdb reanalysed the 5' RACE reads using MiXCR and keeps one entry per CDR3 protein. The sample includes 300,000 to 350,000 distinct CDR3 sequences, about 10% of them seen just once. Sample: CD4+ T cells sorted from PBMCs, taken 45 days after the yellow fever booster vaccination. The receptors derive from a man aged 18-30 years who received the YFV17D yellow fever vaccine. Each CDR3 is given without its conserved first and last residue. Each record gives: V gene, J gene, clone size, D gene, CDR3 protein. The D gene is left open where the match is weak. Expanded clones get a size class; other rows say once, few or many, or leave the size out.

>TRBV24-1|TRBJ2-3|NA|NA
ATQASTDTQY
>TRBV18|TRBJ1-1|NA|NA
ASSHSTGQNTEAF
>TRBV7-2|TRBJ1-4|NA|NA
ASSPSNRAFNEKLF
>TRBV30|TRBJ2-3|NA|NA
AWDRSDTQY
>TRBV4-3|TRBJ2-1|few|NA
ASSQGTSSYNEQF
>TRBV20-1|TRBJ2-2|NA|TRBD1
SATGQGNTGELF
>TRBV7-2|TRBJ2-1|NA|NA
ASSLRGDFYNEQF
>TRBV20-1|TRBJ1-2|few|NA
SAPRQVYGYT
>TRBV19|TRBJ1-5|NA|NA
ASGRQPQH
>TRBV25-1|TRBJ2-3|few|TRBD1
ASSEIVGQGAATQY
>TRBV5-6|TRBJ2-1|many|NA
ASSLVRGNEQF
>TRBV7-6|TRBJ2-3|few|NA
ASSLVSGATDTQY
>TRBV20-1|TRBJ1-1|NA|TRBD1
SARVRDRLYTEAF
>TRBV7-2|TRBJ1-1|few|NA
ASSLTPRTEAF
>TRBV27|TRBJ2-5|few|NA
ASSQFARMQETQY
>TRBV20-1|TRBJ2-1|NA|NA
SAPGEWGPYNEQF
>TRBV3-1|TRBJ2-4|few|NA
ASSQDSGSKNIQY
>TRBV5-5|TRBJ2-7|few|NA
ASSSTRDGGYEQY
>TRBV7-9|TRBJ1-2|NA|NA
ASSPSVQVAGYT
>TRBV6-2/TRBV6-3|TRBJ1-5|few|TRBD1
ASRPGTGVVNQPQH
>TRBV11-2|TRBJ1-1|NA|TRBD1
ASSPRQGPAEAF
>TRBV6-4|TRBJ2-3|NA|TRBD2
ASSVAGTDTKY
>TRBV4-1|TRBJ2-3|NA|NA
ASSRAPLDFLTDTQY
>TRBV27|TRBJ2-4|NA|TRBD2
ATGGSAKNIQY
>TRBV5-5|TRBJ2-1|NA|NA
ASSYRIDEQF
>TRBV27|TRBJ1-2|NA|TRBD1
ASSAIIQRQGINYGYT
>TRBV7-7|TRBJ2-5|many|NA
ASSQRLGETQY
>TRBV7-9|TRBJ2-4|many|NA
ASSPPYILAKNIQY
>TRBV6-2/TRBV6-3|TRBJ2-3|NA|TRBD1
ASSRTGETDTQY
>TRBV6-5|TRBJ2-1|few|NA
ASRRPQGSNEQF
>TRBV5-1|TRBJ2-5|once|NA
ASSANRVVGETQY
>TRBV4-3|TRBJ2-1|NA|TRBD2
ASSAEAGGRNEQF
>TRBV15|TRBJ1-1|NA|NA
ATSRDEYAFGQMNTEAF
>TRBV28|TRBJ2-6|few|NA
ASSEDKGFSSGANVLT
>TRBV5-4|TRBJ2-5|few|NA
ASSAYQTQY
>TRBV5-4|TRBJ1-2|few|TRBD1
ASSPTGTYGYT
>TRBV9|TRBJ2-7|NA|NA
ASSVGGHATLGEQY
>TRBV24-1|TRBJ2-5|NA|NA
ATSERVSSETQY
>TRBV6-5|TRBJ1-3|NA|NA
ASTHLPKSGNTIY
>TRBV5-4|TRBJ2-1|NA|TRBD1
ASRKGQGWNEQF
>TRBV25-1|TRBJ1-2|NA|NA
ASSELGPPDGYGYT
>TRBV27|TRBJ2-2|NA|NA
ASRQGLVGTGELF
>TRBV5-1|TRBJ2-5|many|NA
ASHDTYQETQY
>TRBV10-3|TRBJ2-5|NA|NA
AIRETLGEETQY
>TRBV20-1|TRBJ1-4|NA|TRBD1
SAREKPGQGPLARYEKLF
>TRBV28|TRBJ1-1|few|NA
ASMEDHTEAF
>TRBV18|TRBJ1-1|NA|TRBD1
ASSPGTGVWGTEAF
>TRBV7-8|TRBJ1-5|few|NA
ASSFRQGSLNQPQH
>TRBV10-3|TRBJ1-2|few|TRBD1
AISYRGRGYT
>TRBV5-1|TRBJ2-5|NA|TRBD1
ASSFEPGQPTQETQY
>TRBV5-1|TRBJ2-5|NA|TRBD2
ASSSRPGGRETQY
>TRBV30|TRBJ1-5|NA|NA
AWSIVGVGQPQH
>TRBV6-6|TRBJ2-2|few|NA
ASSYAQVWTGELF
>TRBV6-2/TRBV6-3|TRBJ1-5|few|NA
ASSYSYQPQH
>TRBV20-1|TRBJ2-7|few|NA
SAQGGGGQAYEQY